This passage covers 22 T cell receptor beta chains from one sample sequenced in a study of Graves' ophthalmopathy and Graves' hyperthyroidism. RNA transcripts yielded amplified TCR beta CDR3 regions. After a first-round RT-PCR with HTBI primers, a second-round multiplex PCR was run. Each CDR3 protein gets one entry after TCRdb re-called the multiplex PCR reads with MiXCR. Among about 370,000 distinct CDR3 sequences listed, roughly 17% were seen once. The sequenced material came from peripheral blood. These receptors came from an adult woman with stable Graves' hyperthyroidism.

The chain is built from TRBV4-2 and TRBJ2-7, with D tentatively TRBD1 or TRBD2 (5 bases each). This CDR3 spans 13 amino acids. Germline-derived CDR1 and CDR2 are LGHNA and YNFKEQ. Trimming removed 0 bases at V and 3 bases at J, with 6 bases between. In nucleotides, the CDR3 is TGTGCCAGCAGCCAAGAGGGGGACTACGAGCAGTACTTC. The encoded protein is CASSQEGDYEQYF.

This clonotype has a handful of counts. The CDR3 spells CASSTRSIPGQGDEQYF. The CDR3 bases are TGTGCCAGCAGCACCCGATCCATCCCGGGACAGGGGGACGAGCAGTACTTC. This sequence joins TRBV11-2 and TRBJ2-7, with TRBD1 matching over 11 bases. The length of the CDR3 is 17 residues. The V and J ends lost 5 bases and 5 bases, in that order; junction bases with no gene match: 14. Germline V lookup: CDR1 SGHAT, CDR2 FQNNGV.

There are many counts of this clonotype. The chain is built from TRBV28 and TRBJ1-2; D call uncertain. V was clipped by 4 bases and J by 4 bases, with 7 bases between them. Germline V gene sequence: CDR1 MDHEN, CDR2 SYDVKM. The CDR3 totals 12 residues. The CDR3 nucleotides read TGTGCCAGCAGTTATACATCCTATGGCTACACCTTC. Encoded protein: CASSYTSYGYTF.

This clonotype was detected a few times. The rearrangement links TRBV6-5 to TRBJ1-1; no definite D call. Per germline, CDR1 MNHEY and CDR2 SVGAGI. CDR3 length: 13 amino acids. The V end lost 2 bases, the J end lost 2 bases, and 6 bases lay between the germline ends. This CDR3 reads CASSYRSNTEAFF. The CDR3 nucleotides read TGTGCCAGCAGTTACCGGAGCAACACTGAAGCTTTCTTT.

This clonotype occurred a few times. CDR3 region: CASSSRKGHEQYF. CDR3 bases: TGTGCCAGCAGCTCCCGAAAAGGCCACGAGCAGTACTTC. This chain links TRBV11-2 with TRBJ2-7; D ambiguous. Germline loops: CDR1 SGHAT, CDR2 FQNNGV. The CDR3 consists of 13 residues. Trimming stripped 4 bases from V and 5 bases from J, with 12 bases between. The whole variable domain, filled in from reference TRBV11-2 and TRBJ2-7, reads EAGVAQSPRYKIIEKRQSVAFWCNPISGHATLYWYQQILGQGPKLLIQFQNNGVVDDSQLPKDRFSAERLKGVDSTLKIQPAKLEDSAVYLCASSSRKGHEQYFGPGTRLTVT.

The sample holds many counts of this clonotype. The CDR3 loop is CASRLGDAFEAFF. CDR3 sequence (DNA): TGCGCCAGCAGACTCGGGGATGCGTTTGAAGCTTTCTTT. V and J are TRBV5-1 and TRBJ1-1, with D unclear. The CDR3 is 13 amino acids. CDR1 and CDR2 (germline): SGHRS, YFSETQ. V lost 5 bases to trimming and J lost 7 bases, with 15 bases between them.

This clonotype has at least ten counts. V is TRBV6-2 or TRBV6-3 and J is TRBJ2-7; TRBD1 is a possible D gene (5 bases). Germline CDR1 is MNHEY and CDR2 is SVGEGT. The CDR3 is made up of 16 amino acids. V lost 0 bases to trimming and J lost 0 bases, with 12 bases between them. Here the CDR3 reads CASSYSTRGSSYEQYF. The CDR3 DNA follows: TGTGCCAGCAGTTACTCGACAAGGGGAAGCTCCTACGAGCAGTACTTC.

This clonotype was detected only a few times. The V call is TRBV29-1, the J call TRBJ1-5; weak D call: TRBD1 (5 bases). V was pared by 7 bases and J by 0 bases, with 16 bases between. The CDR3 covers 15 residues. Germline V gene sequence: CDR1 SQVTM, CDR2 ANQGSEA. CDR3 amino acids: CSALFGGNSNQPQHF. CDR3 DNA: TGCAGCGCCCTTTTTGGGGGGAATAGCAATCAGCCCCAGCATTTT.

This clonotype was seen ten or more times. This chain uses TRBV24-1 with TRBJ1-5; D is undetermined. CDR3 length equals 10 residues. V was shortened by 12 bases and J by 12 bases, with 14 bases between the two germline ends. The germline CDR1 and CDR2 sequences are KGHDR and SFDVKD. The CDR3 DNA is TGTGCCGCCAATAAGGATCTCCAGCATTTT. Protein sequence: CAANKDLQHF.

The rearrangement joins TRBV25-1 to TRBJ1-2, with a tentative D call TRBD1 (6 bases). Per the germline V gene, CDR1 is MGHDK and CDR2 is SYGVNS. Deletions cut 4 bases from V and 2 bases from J, with 11 bases between. This CDR3 is 14 amino acids long. As DNA, the CDR3 is TGTGCCAGCAGTGGGACAGACCTCAACTATGGCTACACCTTC. Residues: CASSGTDLNYGYTF.

This clonotype was observed a few times. This chain connects TRBV25-1 to TRBJ2-6; D gene uncertain. Germline V gives CDR1 MGHDK, CDR2 SYGVNS. Trimming removed 9 bases at V and 1 base at J, with 4 bases between. There are 12 residues in the CDR3. This CDR3 reads CARVSGANVLTF. CDR3 DNA: TGTGCCAGAGTTTCTGGGGCCAACGTCCTGACTTTC. Full variable domain (outside the CDR3, taken from reference TRBV25-1 and TRBJ2-6): EADIYQTPRYLVIGTGKKITLECSQTMGHDKMYWYQQDPGMELHLIHYSYGVNSTEKGDLSSESTVSRIRTEHFPLTLESARPSHTSQYLCARVSGANVLTFGAGSRLTVL.

This clonotype was counted ten times or more. The chain joins TRBV11-2 to TRBJ2-7; D is perhaps TRBD1 (6 bases). Germline V gene data show CDR1 as SGHAT and CDR2 as FQNNGV. V lost 0 bases and J lost 5, with 14 bases in between. CDR3 length: 15 amino acids. DNA of the CDR3: TGTGCCAGCAGCTTAGAGGTGACAGGCAACCACGAGCAGTACTTC. This translates into CASSLEVTGNHEQYF.

With respect to this clonotype: A read error is possible here, since a much larger clone lies one base away. This chain connects TRBV30 to TRBJ2-7, with 9 bases aligning to TRBD1. CDR1 is GTSNPN, CDR2 SVGIG, per germline (reference sequence). This CDR3 is 15 amino acids long. V lost 5 bases to trimming and J lost 6 bases; unmatched junction nucleotides: 14. In nucleotides, the CDR3 is TGTGCCTGGGGAGTTTGGAGGACAGGGGTTTTCGAGCAGTACTTC. Its protein is CAWGVWRTGVFEQYF.

This clonotype was detected ten times or more. This sequence joins TRBV2 and TRBJ2-7; TRBD2 might be the D (6 bases). V was clipped by 9 bases and J by 4 bases, with 10 bases between them. Germline CDR1 is SNHLY and CDR2 is FYNNEI. The CDR3 sequence is 11 residues long. The CDR3 DNA follows: TGTGCCAGTGTGGAGGGTTACGAGCAGTACTTC. This codes for CASVEGYEQYF.

This clonotype was counted many times. The chain combines TRBV28 with TRBJ1-5; D call uncertain. V was clipped by 3 bases and J by 6 bases, with 15 bases between them. The CDR3 loop spans 15 amino acids. Per germline, CDR1 MDHEN and CDR2 SYDVKM. The DNA of the CDR3 is TGTGCCAGCAGTTTCCGGGAAGAGATGAGTCAGCCCCAGCATTTT. The encoded protein is CASSFREEMSQPQHF. The complete variable domain, with remaining parts taken from reference TRBV28 and TRBJ1-5, reads DVKVTQSSRYLVKRTGEKVFLECVQDMDHENMFWYRQDPGLGLRLIYFSYDVKMKEKGDIPEGYSVSREKKERFSLILESASTNQTSMYLCASSFREEMSQPQHFGDGTRLSIL.

This clonotype appeared many times. The V gene is TRBV24-1, the J gene TRBJ2-2, with D unclear. V was shortened by 3 bases and J by 0 bases, with 1 base between the two germline ends. CDR1 and CDR2 from the germline V gene are KGHDR and SFDVKD. The CDR3 contains 13 residues. CDR3 sequence: CATSDTNTGELFF. As DNA, the CDR3 is TGTGCCACCAGTGATACGAACACCGGGGAGCTGTTTTTT.

This clonotype occurred many times. The chain joins TRBV28 to TRBJ2-7; D tentatively reads TRBD1 or TRBD2 (5 bases each). Germline CDR1 is MDHEN and CDR2 is SYDVKM. V was trimmed by 3 bases and J by 3 bases, leaving 15 bases between them. The CDR3 length is 15 residues. The chain's CDR3 is CASSFRGDRVYEQYF. CDR3 DNA: TGTGCCAGCAGTTTTAGAGGGGACCGAGTCTACGAGCAGTACTTC.

The chain links TRBV7-2 to TRBJ2-2; TRBD2 matches at 9 bases. Trimming at V came to 3 bases and at J to 3 bases, leaving 2 bases not matched to a gene. CDR1 SGHTA and CDR2 FQGNSA come from the germline V gene. This CDR3 is built from 15 residues. CDR3 DNA: TGTGCCAGCAGCTTTACTAGCGGGTACACCGGGGAGCTGTTTTTT. This sequence encodes CASSFTSGYTGELFF.

The V call is TRBV29-1, the J call TRBJ1-2, with D perhaps matching TRBD1 (5 bases). V was trimmed by 6 bases and J by 6 bases, leaving 14 bases between them. The CDR3 runs to 12 residues. From germline, CDR1 is SQVTM and CDR2 ANQGSEA. The CDR3 sequence is CSVGGAGNGYTF. CDR3 coding DNA: TGCAGCGTGGGTGGGGCAGGCAATGGCTACACCTTC.

This clonotype was picked up many times. This sequence joins TRBV12-3 or TRBV12-4 and TRBJ1-1; D is ambiguous. This CDR3 is built from 13 residues. V lost 3 bases, J lost 4 bases, and 9 bases lay in between. CDR3 residues: CASSLEGPTEAFF. The CDR3 bases are TGTGCCAGCAGTTTGGAGGGTCCCACTGAAGCTTTCTTT.

The J gene is TRBJ1-6, the V gene TRBV6-5; the match to TRBD1 covers 8 bases. The CDR3 spans 17 residues. Trimming cost V 0 bases and J 7 bases; bases outside gene matches: 8. Germline V lookup: CDR1 MNHEY, CDR2 SVGAGI. The DNA of the CDR3 is TGTGCCAGCAGTTACTCGACCGCAGGGGGCGGGAATTCACCCCTCCACTTT. It yields the protein CASSYSTAGGGNSPLHF.

The CDR3 reads CASCRETSTGELFF. The DNA of the CDR3 is TGTGCCAGTTGCCGGGAAACGAGCACCGGGGAGCTGTTTTTT. The gene calls are TRBV7-2 and TRBJ2-2, with D possibly TRBD2 on 5 matching bases. V was cut by 9 bases and J by 4 bases, with 15 bases left in between. The CDR3 is 14 residues long. Germline V CDR1 and CDR2: SGHTA, FQGNSA.